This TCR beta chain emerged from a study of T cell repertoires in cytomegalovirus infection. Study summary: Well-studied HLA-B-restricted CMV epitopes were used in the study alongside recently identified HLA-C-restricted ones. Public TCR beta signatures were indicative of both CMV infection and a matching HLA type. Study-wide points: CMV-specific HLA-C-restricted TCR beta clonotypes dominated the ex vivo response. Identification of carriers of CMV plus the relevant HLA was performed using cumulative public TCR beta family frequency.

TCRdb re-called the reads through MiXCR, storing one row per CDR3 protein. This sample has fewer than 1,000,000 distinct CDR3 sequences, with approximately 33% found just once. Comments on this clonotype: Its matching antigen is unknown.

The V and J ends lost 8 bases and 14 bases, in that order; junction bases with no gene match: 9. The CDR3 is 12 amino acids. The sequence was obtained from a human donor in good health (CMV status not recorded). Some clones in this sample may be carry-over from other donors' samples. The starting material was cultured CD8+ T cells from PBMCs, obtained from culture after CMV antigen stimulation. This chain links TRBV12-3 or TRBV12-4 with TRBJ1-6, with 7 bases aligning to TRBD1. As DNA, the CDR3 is TGTGCCAGCTTCAAAACAGGGGAATCCCTCCACTTT. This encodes CASFKTGESLHF.